This TCR beta chain was retrieved from a study of STAT3 mutations in large granular lymphocyte leukemia. Study-level background: Among longitudinally sequenced T-LGLL patients, roughly half had canonical activating STAT3 mutations detected. Over half of T-LGLL patients had one or more immunosuppressive regimens.

Each sample's TCRbeta library yielded on average around 42,000 productive templates. Sequencing used immunoSEQ multiplex PCR; TCRdb keeps in-frame clones, though not all of them. The sample has about 42,000 clones, about 81% seen once. This CDR3 region has 15 residues. The germline CDR1 and CDR2 sequences are MNHNS and SASEGT. V was clipped by 3 bases and J by 1 base; unmatched bases: 2. About this clone: Its antigen is currently unknown.

Points from the study as a whole: In T-cell large granular lymphocyte leukemia, about half of patients showed multiple immunodominant subclonotypes. Some patients had dominant TCR clones larger than their STAT3 mutant burden.

The gene calls are TRBV6-1 and TRBJ2-7; 11 bases line up with TRBD2. The clonotype comes from a human donor with T large granular lymphocyte leukemia. Some clones in this sample may be carry-over from other donors' samples. The sequencing sample was made of PBMCs. For the CDR3, the DNA is TGTGCCAGCAGTGACCGGACTAGCGGGTCCTACGAGCAGTACTTC. Translation: CASSDRTSGSYEQYF.